One and the same sample provided the 9 T cell receptor beta chains below, sequenced in a study of T cells in localized non-small cell lung cancer. Only in-frame clones appear in the TCRdb table, and some are missing; sequencing was by immunoSEQ multiplex PCR. The sample has roughly 6,300 clones; about 15% are singletons. Source: normal lung tissue next to the tumor, taken before any cancer treatment. All receptors come from a male donor older than 55 with stage II squamous cell lung carcinoma.

Concerning this clone itself: A junction boundary mismatches the germline segment, possibly from a read error. This chain joins TRBV11-3 and TRBJ1-4; unclear D gene. CDR3 size: 15 residues. Germline CDR1 is SGHNT and CDR2 is YENEEA. The chain's CDR3 is CASSLGSGFKEKLFF. For the CDR3, the DNA is TGTGCTAGCAGCTTAGGCTCTGGGTTTAAAGAAAAACTGTTTTTT.

This clone came up a few times. The genes are TRBV11-3 and TRBJ1-1; the D gene is possibly TRBD1 (6 bases). Germline loops: CDR1 SGHNT, CDR2 YENEEA. The CDR3 length is 14 residues. The V end lost 3 bases, the J end lost 5 bases, and 13 bases lay between the germline ends. DNA for the CDR3: TGTGCCAGCAGCTTTAATCCGGGGGCAACTGAAGCTTTCTTT. Encoded protein: CASSFNPGATEAFF.

This chain connects TRBV18 to TRBJ1-3; D uncertain. Germline V lookup: CDR1 KGHSH, CDR2 LQKENI. The V gene lost 3 bases and the J gene lost 0 bases, with 9 bases spanning the gap. The CDR3 length is 15 residues. CDR3 DNA: TGTGCCAGCTCACCCGGACTCATCTCTGGAAACACCATATATTTT. It is translated as CASSPGLISGNTIYF.

The CDR3 reads CASSLEGGARMETQYF. As DNA, the CDR3 is TGTGCCAGCAGCTTAGAGGGAGGGGCGAGGATGGAGACCCAGTACTTC. This sequence joins TRBV11-3 and TRBJ2-5; 7 bases map to TRBD2. The germline gives CDR1 SGHNT, CDR2 YENEEA. This CDR3 spans 16 amino acids. Unmatched junction bases numbered 9, after V lost 0 bases and J lost 5 bases.

The J gene is TRBJ2-5, the V gene TRBV11-3; 7 nucleotides line up with TRBD1. V lost 3 bases and J lost 1; bases outside the gene matches: 5. The CDR3 runs to 15 residues. CDR1 is SGHNT and CDR2 is YENEEA in the germline V gene. CDR3 residues: CASSFKTGSQETQYF. CDR3 nucleotide sequence: TGTGCCAGCAGCTTTAAGACAGGGTCCCAAGAGACCCAGTACTTC.

Within the sample, this clone is medium-sized. The chain employs TRBV11-3 and TRBJ2-1, with 12 positions matching TRBD2. V was pared by 3 bases and J by 4 bases, with 7 bases of the junction left unmatched. Germline lookup yields CDR1 SGHNT and CDR2 YENEEA. This CDR3 contains 17 residues. The DNA of the CDR3 is TGTGCCAGCAGCTTGACTAGCGGGGGACCCATTTACAATGAGCAGTTCTTC. It yields the protein CASSLTSGGPIYNEQFF.

The gene calls are TRBV19 and TRBJ1-5; no firm D call. The CDR3 runs to 13 residues. Germline-derived CDR1 and CDR2 are LNHDA and SQIVND (reference sequence). V gave up 7 bases and J gave up 6 bases, with 13 bases separating them. This chain's CDR3 is CASTSALSQPQHF. CDR3 DNA sequence: TGTGCCAGTACCTCGGCTCTATCTCAGCCCCAGCATTTT. Combining the CDR3 with reference TRBV19 and TRBJ1-5 gives the whole variable domain DGGITQSPKYLFRKEGQNVTLSCEQNLNHDAMYWYRQDPGQGLRLIYYSQIVNDFQKGDIAEGYSVSREKKESFPLTVTSAQKNPTAFYLCASTSALSQPQHFGDGTRLSIL.

The V gene is TRBV4-1, the J gene TRBJ2-5, with D tentatively TRBD2 (7 bases). V was pared by 4 bases and J by 5 bases, with 17 bases between. Looked up from germline, CDR1 is MGHRA and CDR2 is YSYEKL. The CDR3 extends over 15 amino acids. The CDR3 here is CASSLGEGQGETQYF. In DNA, the CDR3 is TGCGCCAGCAGCCTAGGGGAGGGCCAGGGGGAGACCCAGTACTTC.

The chain recombines TRBV9 with TRBJ2-5; 7 nucleotides match TRBD2. Germline-derived CDR1 and CDR2 are SGDLS and YYNGEE. The CDR3 spans 14 residues. J was trimmed by 1 base and V by 6 bases; bases with no gene match: 6. CDR3 loop: CASNPGLPQETQYF. The CDR3 nucleotides are TGTGCCAGCAACCCGGGACTACCCCAAGAGACCCAGTACTTC.